The clone carrying this T cell receptor (beta chain) has only a few counts. Its antigen remains unidentified. The repertoire was sequenced with immunoSEQ multiplex PCR; TCRdb's copy has only in-frame clones and lacks some. The table includes some 47,000 clones, about 86% detected once. This entry belongs to a study of a mutant IDH1 vaccine in newly diagnosed glioma. The overall study: Onset of vaccination occurred 4-6 weeks following radiotherapy alone, or with temozolomide cycles.

The CDR3 is 12 residues long. Germline V lookup: CDR1 SGHTA, CDR2 FQGTGA. Trimming pared 0 bases from V and 5 bases from J, leaving 4 bases between. Time point in this sample: week 35, safety follow-up. Doses of 300 ug of mutant IDH1 20-mer peptide were given with topical imiquimod. New astrocytomas of WHO grade 3 or 4 that were IDH1-mutant and ATRX-lost were found in the donors. The J gene is TRBJ1-1, the V gene TRBV7-3; no clear D. Material: PBMCs, obtained from a glioma patient whose treatment included an IDH1 peptide vaccine. The sequence was obtained from a middle-aged woman with glioma. Some clones in this sample may be carry-over from other donors' samples. The CDR3 is CASSLTGTEAFF. CDR3 DNA: TGTGCCAGCAGCTTAACTGGGACTGAAGCTTTCTTT.